A few counts support the clone carrying this T cell receptor (beta chain). Its antigen is as yet unknown. Employing constant-segment primers, 5'RACE generated TCR alpha and TCR beta cDNA libraries bearing sample barcodes and UMIs. TCRdb processed the 5' RACE reads anew with MiXCR; each CDR3 protein has one entry. The sample comprises about 290,000 distinct CDR3 sequences, roughly 15% of which are singletons, and more than 20% rests with the top ten. These data originate in a study of T-cell memory formation after mild COVID-19. Overall study: Largely donor-specific sequence clusters came from a couple of donors. The study, taken as a whole, reports: The appearance of some responding clones in pre-infection memory suggested that cross-reactive memory joined. Confirmation of SARS-CoV-2 specificity was lacking for second-wave clones peaking day 37.

The CDR3 is 18 amino acids. Per germline, CDR1 SGDLS and CDR2 YYNGEE. V lost 3 bases and J lost 5; bases outside the gene matches: 13. This chain connects TRBV9 to TRBJ2-5; 13 bases fit TRBD2. This clonotype was sampled from a man younger than 35 who had mild COVID-19 (a few samples of this study predate the infection). Cell type and time point are not known. The sample consisted of PBMCs or a T cell subset sorted from them (not recorded which). As DNA, the CDR3 is TGTGCCAGCAGCGCAGGGGCGGGACTAGCGGGGCCATGGGAGACCCAGTACTTC. The encoded protein is CASSAGAGLAGPWETQYF.